The 29 T cell receptor beta chains below come from one sample, sequenced in a study of technical replicates of blood from a handful of donors (dated by TCRdb to 2017 to 2019). The method behind the library was the immunoSEQ multiplex PCR assay. TCRdb provides this immuneACCESS table in a form limited to in-frame rearrangements. Some clones are lacking; in checked studies, under half of them reflect an unresolved V gene, and why the rest are absent is not known. For this sample there are around 83,000 clones; 94% appear just once. 0.26% of the sample rests with the top ten. What was sequenced was T cells isolated from PBMCs. These receptors all come from a human donor in good health.

The chain has TRBV6-1 and TRBJ1-2; 8 bases are shared with TRBD1. CDR1 and CDR2 from the germline V gene are MNHNS and SASEGT. This CDR3 has 16 amino acids. The V segment lost 6 bases and the J segment 4 bases; nucleotides outside the gene matches: 13. This CDR3 is CASSEQAGGDGYGYTF. For the CDR3, the DNA is TGTGCCAGCAGCGAACAGGCAGGGGGCGACGGCTATGGCTACACCTTC.

The chain has TRBV10-3 and TRBJ2-7; D ambiguous. V shed 2 bases and J shed 5 bases, with 7 bases lying between them. Germline CDR1 ENHRY, CDR2 SYGVKD. CDR3 size: 12 residues. For the CDR3, the DNA is TGTGCCATCAGTGAGCTCAGCGACGAGCAGTACTTC. This sequence encodes CAISELSDEQYF.

This chain's CDR3 is CASSDRGSFVPFSSYEQYF. For the CDR3, the DNA is TGTGCCAGCAGTGATCGGGGAAGTTTCGTTCCGTTCAGTTCCTACGAGCAGTACTTC. The V and J genes are TRBV2 and TRBJ2-7; TRBD2 is a possible D gene (5 bases). The germline V and J ends were trimmed by 3 bases and 1 base, with 25 bases remaining between them. This CDR3 has 19 residues. CDR1 is SNHLY, CDR2 FYNNEI, per germline.

V usage is TRBV5-1 and J usage is TRBJ1-1; TRBD1 matches at 11 bases. J was trimmed by 1 base and V by 3 bases; bases with no gene match: 8. Germline CDR1 is SGHRS and CDR2 is YFSETQ. The CDR3 loop spans 17 amino acids. For the CDR3, the DNA is TGCGCCAGCAGCTCTTGGGACAGGGGGATCCGGAACACTGAAGCTTTCTTT. This gives the protein CASSSWDRGIRNTEAFF.

CDR3 coding DNA: TGTGCCAGCAGTTGGACAGGCCCAGATACGCAGTATTTT. Protein product: CASSWTGPDTQYF. The chain links TRBV6-6 to TRBJ2-3; 7 nucleotides match TRBD1. CDR1 MNHNY and CDR2 SVGAGI come from the germline V gene (reference sequence). Unmatched junction bases numbered 2, after V lost 4 bases and J lost 4 bases. The CDR3 runs 13 residues.

The rearrangement links TRBV15 to TRBJ2-3; TRBD2 agrees at 13 bases. CDR1 LNHNV and CDR2 YYDKDF come from the germline V gene (reference sequence). Trimming cost V 1 base and J 5 bases; bases outside gene matches: 0. The CDR3 sequence is 15 residues long. The CDR3 here is CATSRGTSGGDTQYF. The CDR3 nucleotides are TGTGCCACCAGCAGAGGGACTAGCGGGGGAGATACGCAGTATTTT.

V usage is TRBV27 and J usage is TRBJ2-7; D uncertain. The CDR3 has 13 residues. Germline V lookup: CDR1 MNHEY, CDR2 SMNVEV (reference sequence). V was trimmed by 2 bases and J by 0 bases, leaving 5 bases between them. Written as DNA, the CDR3 is TGTGCCAGCAGTTTACTATCCTCCTACGAGCAGTACTTC. Residues: CASSLLSSYEQYF.

The chain combines TRBV2 with TRBJ2-7; D call uncertain. This CDR3 has 17 residues. CDR1 and CDR2 (germline): SNHLY, FYNNEI. The ends were cut back, 4 bases at V and 3 bases at J, with 22 bases in the middle. This chain's CDR3 is CASSGGTFRRDLYEQYF. The CDR3 coding sequence is TGTGCCAGCAGTGGAGGAACGTTCCGCCGAGACCTCTACGAGCAGTACTTC.

The V gene is TRBV28, the J gene TRBJ2-1, with 12 bases matching TRBD2. Germline CDR1 is MDHEN and CDR2 is SYDVKM. V was pared by 2 bases and J by 12 bases, with 8 bases of the junction left unmatched. The CDR3 has 15 amino acids. This chain's CDR3 is CASSLVSSGRDRQFF. The CDR3 DNA follows: TGTGCCAGCAGTTTAGTTTCTAGCGGGAGGGACCGGCAGTTCTTC.

As to this clone: Relative to the germline gene, one junction end is altered; a read error may explain this. This chain links TRBV29-1 with TRBJ2-1, with 7 nucleotides matching TRBD2. CDR3 length equals 18 residues. Germline V gene lookup returns CDR1 SQVTM and CDR2 ANQGSEA. CDR3 residues: CSVEGNSGPDHTYNEQFF. The CDR3 DNA reads TGCAGCGTCGAAGGAAATAGCGGGCCCGACCATACCTACAATGAGCAGTTCTTC.

This clone was detected once. The V call is TRBV5-6, the J call TRBJ1-4; TRBD1 matches at 9 bases. V trimming: 2 bases; J trimming: 8 bases; junction bases outside the gene matches: 4. Germline V gene lookup returns CDR1 SGHDT and CDR2 YYEEEE. This CDR3 spans 14 amino acids. The CDR3 is CASSFRDRVEKLFF. Here the CDR3 DNA reads TGTGCCAGCAGCTTCCGGGACAGGGTAGAAAAACTGTTTTTT.

The chain uses TRBV6-5 and TRBJ2-1; D perhaps matches TRBD1 (7 bases). The ends were cut back, 5 bases at V and 9 bases at J, with 17 bases in the middle. CDR1 and CDR2 (germline): MNHEY, SVGAGI. CDR3 length equals 14 residues. This CDR3 reads CASSGGTEQFEQFF. The CDR3 DNA sequence: TGTGCCAGCAGTGGCGGGACAGAGCAATTTGAGCAGTTCTTC.

The genes are TRBV5-4 and TRBJ1-2; tentatively, D is TRBD1 (6 bases). The length of the CDR3 is 15 residues. The germline gives CDR1 SGHNT, CDR2 YYREEE (reference sequence). V was clipped by 0 bases and J by 6 bases, with 15 bases between them. The CDR3 region is CASSLAPGQFDGYTF. The CDR3 bases are TGTGCCAGCAGCTTGGCCCCCGGACAGTTCGATGGCTACACCTTC.

This rearrangement joins TRBV5-1 to TRBJ1-3; D is unclear. Trimming took 0 bases from V and 0 from J, leaving 10 bases between them. The CDR3 has 16 residues. Germline values: CDR1 SGHRS, CDR2 YFSETQ. The CDR3 protein is CASSLAGSYSGNTIYF. CDR3 sequence (DNA): TGCGCCAGCAGCTTGGCGGGTAGCTACTCTGGAAACACCATATATTTT.

The chain links TRBV6-5 to TRBJ1-2, with D perhaps TRBD1 (5 bases). This CDR3 spans 15 amino acids. V was clipped by 0 bases and J by 4 bases, with 12 bases between them. CDR1 is MNHEY and CDR2 is SVGAGI in the germline V gene. The chain's CDR3 is CASSYSTRGTYGYTF. The DNA of the CDR3 is TGTGCCAGCAGTTACTCGACCCGCGGGACCTATGGCTACACCTTC.

The gene calls are TRBV13 and TRBJ2-1, with 9 bases fitting TRBD2. The CDR3 loop spans 15 amino acids. From germline, CDR1 is PRHDT and CDR2 FYEKMQ (reference sequence). The trim removed 5 bases at V and 9 bases at J, leaving 11 bases unmatched. CDR3 nucleotides: TGTGCCAGCAGCCGAACGGGACTAGCCCTAACTGAGCAGTTCTTC. It specifies CASSRTGLALTEQFF.

J is TRBJ2-1 and V is TRBV6-1, with 11 bases that match TRBD2. This CDR3 is 17 amino acids long. The V and J ends lost 4 bases and 4 bases, in that order; junction bases with no gene match: 9. The germline V gene encodes CDR1 MNHNS and CDR2 SASEGT. CDR3 protein: CASSGYSGRGIYNEQFF. CDR3 coding DNA: TGTGCCAGCAGTGGTTATAGCGGGAGGGGGATATACAATGAGCAGTTCTTC.

This chain uses TRBV4-2 with TRBJ2-1; 7 bases agree with TRBD2. Losses at the gene ends were 1 base for V and 8 bases for J; bases not matched to a gene: 11. Germline V CDR1 and CDR2: LGHNA, YNFKEQ. CDR3 length: 16 amino acids. CDR3 bases: TGTGCCAGCAGCCAAGTCTCAGGACTAGGAGGGTATGAGCAGTTCTTC. This sequence encodes CASSQVSGLGGYEQFF.

This rearrangement joins TRBV7-7 to TRBJ2-2; perhaps TRBD2 as D (6 bases). With 2 bases removed from V and 5 bases from J, the gap between germline ends came to 18 bases. The germline V gene has CDR1 SSHAT and CDR2 FNYEAQ (reference sequence). The CDR3 contains 17 residues. Here the CDR3 reads CASSLLFGEDRTGELFF. The CDR3 nucleotides are TGTGCCAGCAGCTTACTGTTCGGGGAGGATAGAACCGGGGAGCTGTTTTTT.

The CDR3, as DNA: TGCGCCAGCAGCCCGACAGATGGGGAATACGAGCAGTACTTC. Translation gives CASSPTDGEYEQYF. The rearrangement links TRBV4-1 to TRBJ2-7, with D possibly TRBD1 on 5 matching bases. With 4 bases removed from V and 4 bases from J, the gap between germline ends came to 14 bases. CDR3 size: 14 residues. CDR1 is MGHRA, CDR2 YSYEKL, per germline.

The chain recombines TRBV23-1 with TRBJ2-3; no reliable D call. TRBV23-1 is annotated as an ORF whose role is uncertain. CDR3 length: 18 amino acids. Trimming stripped 7 bases from V and 0 bases from J, with 23 bases between. The DNA of the CDR3 is TGCGCCAGCAACTACGTTAGGATAGCCGAAGCTAGCACAGATACGCAGTATTTT. Protein product: CASNYVRIAEASTDTQYF.

The rearrangement joins TRBV6-5 to TRBJ2-7, with TRBD1 identical over 7 bases. This CDR3 is built from 14 residues. J was trimmed by 0 bases and V by 6 bases; bases with no gene match: 5. Germline V gives CDR1 MNHEY, CDR2 SVGAGI. The CDR3 region is CASSRGDSSYEQYF. CDR3 nucleotides: TGTGCCAGCAGCCGAGGGGACAGCTCCTACGAGCAGTACTTC.

This rearrangement joins TRBV6-8 to TRBJ2-3; TRBD2 matches 8 bases. The CDR3 loop spans 16 amino acids. The germline V gene has CDR1 MNHGY and CDR2 SAAAGT. The J segment lost 2 bases and the V segment lost 5 bases, leaving 9 bases of the junction unmatched. The CDR3 here is CASSPGVAGPTDTQYF. The DNA of the CDR3 is TGTGCCAGCAGTCCCGGGGTAGCGGGGCCCACAGATACGCAGTATTTT.

V is TRBV6-1 and J is TRBJ1-2; TRBD1 aligns across 10 bases. Per germline, CDR1 MNHNS and CDR2 SASEGT. V shed 2 bases and J 4 bases; nucleotides not matched to a gene: 4. The CDR3 is 15 residues long. The CDR3 protein is CASSEWDRGFYGYTF. CDR3 bases: TGTGCCAGCAGTGAATGGGACAGGGGATTCTATGGCTACACCTTC.

V usage is TRBV6-1 and J usage is TRBJ1-2; 11 bases line up with TRBD1. This CDR3 contains 16 residues. CDR1 MNHNS and CDR2 SASEGT come from the germline V gene. V was pared by 4 bases and J by 7 bases, with 11 bases of the junction left unmatched. This chain's CDR3 is CASSAPARTGGRGYTF. CDR3 DNA sequence: TGTGCCAGCAGTGCCCCAGCCCGGACAGGGGGCCGTGGCTACACCTTC.

The chain has TRBV6-1 and TRBJ2-2, with 12 bases that match TRBD1. Trimming cost V 10 bases and J 5 bases; bases outside gene matches: 8. The CDR3 is 15 residues long. CDR1 MNHNS and CDR2 SASEGT come from the germline V gene. The CDR3 region is CATKAGQGATGELFF. The CDR3 DNA sequence: TGTGCCACCAAGGCGGGACAGGGGGCAACCGGGGAGCTGTTTTTT.

About this clone: At one end, the junction sequence differs from germline, possibly due to a read error. The chain employs TRBV29-1 and TRBJ2-7; 10 positions agree with TRBD1. Germline V gene data show CDR1 as SQVTM and CDR2 as ANQGSEA. The CDR3 runs to 14 residues. CDR3 region: CSVEGTGDFYEQYF. As DNA, the CDR3 is TGCAGCGTCGAAGGGACAGGGGACTTCTACGAGCAGTACTTC.

The rearrangement uses TRBV28 and TRBJ1-2; possibly TRBD1 for D (6 bases). The CDR3 runs to 16 residues. Germline loops: CDR1 MDHEN, CDR2 SYDVKM. Deletions cut 5 bases from V and 6 bases from J, with 22 bases between. As DNA, the CDR3 is TGTGCCAGCAGTAATTATCCCGGGACAATTACTAATGGCTACACCTTC. Encoded protein: CASSNYPGTITNGYTF.

The chain joins TRBV19 to TRBJ2-1, with a weak D call TRBD1 (5 bases). Germline V gene lookup returns CDR1 LNHDA and CDR2 SQIVND (reference sequence). Trimming left V 1 base short and J 7 bases short, with 5 bases between. The CDR3 length is 12 residues. The CDR3 loop is CASSIGQNEQFF. In DNA, the CDR3 is TGTGCCAGTAGTATAGGACAGAATGAGCAGTTCTTC.